The next 25 T cell receptor beta chains were all read from a single sample in a study of blood T cell repertoires in COVID-19. The method was immunoSEQ multiplex PCR; TCRdb's version includes in-frame clones alone and lacks a portion of them. The sample lists 130,000 to 150,000 clones; 70% to 85% were seen once. Sequenced sample: peripheral blood. The receptors originated from a woman at least 80 years old in a cohort sampled during active or convalescent COVID-19.

V and J are TRBV4-1 and TRBJ2-2, with D tentatively TRBD1 (6 bases). The V end lost 0 bases, the J end lost 7 bases, and 15 bases lay between the germline ends. This CDR3 has 16 residues. The germline CDR1 and CDR2 sequences are MGHRA and YSYEKL. CDR3 DNA: TGCGCCAGCAGCCAAGATGGACAGCCTACCGACGGGGAGCTGTTTTTT. Translating gives CASSQDGQPTDGELFF.

J is TRBJ1-2 and V is TRBV30; no reliable D call. The CDR3 consists of 15 residues. Germline V gene sequence: CDR1 GTSNPN, CDR2 SVGIG (reference sequence). Deletions cut 2 bases from V and 0 bases from J, with 13 bases between. CDR3 residues: CAWSRSGTPNYGYTF. CDR3 DNA: TGTGCCTGGAGTCGGTCAGGAACGCCTAACTATGGCTACACCTTC.

The gene calls are TRBV7-2 and TRBJ2-1; 9 nucleotides align to TRBD2. CDR3 length: 17 residues. CDR1 SGHTA and CDR2 FQGNSA come from the germline V gene. Trimming at V came to 7 bases and at J to 3 bases, leaving 13 bases not matched to a gene. Here the CDR3 DNA reads TGTGCCAGCACCCTTTATGGGGCTAGCGGGGTCTACAATGAGCAGTTCTTC. Translated, it gives CASTLYGASGVYNEQFF. The whole variable domain, filled in from reference TRBV7-2 and TRBJ2-1, reads GAGVSQSPSNKVTEKGKDVELRCDPISGHTALYWYRQSLGQGLEFLIYFQGNSAPDKSGLPSDRFSAERTGGSVSTLTIQRTQQEDSAVYLCASTLYGASGVYNEQFFGPGTRLTVL.

The rearrangement uses TRBV6-5 and TRBJ1-2; TRBD1 matches at 9 bases. Looked up from germline, CDR1 is MNHEY and CDR2 is SVGAGI. This CDR3 is built from 14 residues. V trimming: 5 bases; J trimming: 2 bases; junction bases outside the gene matches: 3. CDR3 in DNA: TGTGCCAGCAGTCGGGGACAGGGCAACTATGGCTACACCTTC. Protein sequence: CASSRGQGNYGYTF.

This clone was detected only once. The chain couples TRBV18 to TRBJ2-5; 10 nucleotides agree with TRBD2. CDR1 KGHSH and CDR2 LQKENI come from the germline V gene. With V trimmed by 3 bases and J by 3 bases, 1 base remained unmatched. This CDR3 is 14 amino acids long. CDR3 protein: CASSPLAGEETQYF. The CDR3 DNA reads as TGTGCCAGCTCACCCCTAGCGGGGGAAGAGACCCAGTACTTC.

The CDR3, as DNA: TGTGCCAGCAGTACCGAGCGGGCGCCAAGATCTAAGGCTTTCTTT. Translating it yields CASSTERAPRSKAFF. This chain uses TRBV28 with TRBJ1-1; no definite D call. This CDR3 comprises 15 residues. The V end lost 5 bases, the J end lost 11 bases, and 24 bases lay between the germline ends. Germline CDR1 MDHEN, CDR2 SYDVKM.

This chain links TRBV2 with TRBJ1-1; 9 nucleotides agree with TRBD1. With V trimmed by 7 bases and J by 1 base, 4 bases remained unmatched. Looked up from germline, CDR1 is SNHLY and CDR2 is FYNNEI. CDR3 length: 14 amino acids. CDR3 loop: CASTTGQGNTEAFF. The CDR3 DNA reads as TGTGCCAGCACGACGGGACAGGGGAACACTGAAGCTTTCTTT. Filled out from reference TRBV2 and TRBJ1-1, the complete variable domain reads EPEVTQTPSHQVTQMGQEVILRCVPISNHLYFYWYRQILGQKVEFLVSFYNNEISEKSEIFDDQFSVERPDGSNFTLKIRSTKLEDSAMYFCASTTGQGNTEAFFGQGTRLTVV.

This sequence joins TRBV7-3 and TRBJ2-3; D possibly corresponds to TRBD2 (6 bases). Trimming took off 4 bases at V and 7 bases at J, with 12 bases between the two ends. The CDR3 covers 13 residues. CDR1 and CDR2 (germline): SGHTA, FQGTGA. The DNA for the CDR3 is TGTGCCAGCAGCTCGACTAGTTTAAATACGCAGTATTTT. Its translation is CASSSTSLNTQYF.

This sequence joins TRBV5-1 and TRBJ1-3; possibly TRBD1 for D (5 bases). The CDR3 is 16 residues long. The germline V gene has CDR1 SGHRS and CDR2 YFSETQ. Trimming stripped 5 bases from V and 0 bases from J, with 15 bases between. CDR3 DNA: TGCGCCAGCAGTTTTTCCAGGGCCCGCTCTGGAAACACCATATATTTT. Protein: CASSFSRARSGNTIYF. Supplemented by reference TRBV5-1 and TRBJ1-3, the full variable domain reads KAGVTQTPRYLIKTRGQQVTLSCSPISGHRSVSWYQQTPGQGLQFLFEYFSETQRNKGNFPGRFSGRQFSNSRSEMNVSTLELGDSALYLCASSFSRARSGNTIYFGEGSWLTVV.

The rearrangement joins TRBV5-1 to TRBJ1-1; D is perhaps TRBD1 (5 bases). Trimming took off 0 bases at V and 6 bases at J, with 9 bases between the two ends. Germline-derived CDR1 and CDR2 are SGHRS and YFSETQ. The CDR3 is 13 amino acids. CDR3 DNA sequence: TGCGCCAGCAGCTTGGTGGGGGACTCTGAAGCTTTCTTT. Its protein product is CASSLVGDSEAFF. The variable domain in full, with the rest retrieved from reference TRBV5-1 and TRBJ1-1, is KAGVTQTPRYLIKTRGQQVTLSCSPISGHRSVSWYQQTPGQGLQFLFEYFSETQRNKGNFPGRFSGRQFSNSRSEMNVSTLELGDSALYLCASSLVGDSEAFFGQGTRLTVV.

The chain recombines TRBV10-3 with TRBJ2-2, with TRBD2 matching 8 bases. This CDR3 has 15 residues. V gave up 10 bases and J gave up 1 base; unmatched junction bases: 8. Germline loops: CDR1 ENHRY, CDR2 SYGVKD. CDR3 amino acids: CATGRGGQNTGELFF. The DNA for the CDR3 is TGTGCCACAGGACGCGGGGGGCAGAACACCGGGGAGCTGTTTTTT.

This clone has a single count. The genes are TRBV21-1 and TRBJ1-1. TRBV21-1 is assigned pseudogene status. This CDR3 comprises 15 residues. The CDR3 reads CASSKVGVMNTEAFF. The CDR3 nucleotides are TGTGCCAGCAGCAAAGTTGGAGTTATGAACACTGAAGCTTTCTTT.

The chain joins TRBV3-1 (or the pseudogene TRBV3-2) to TRBJ2-1, with 8 bases identical to TRBD1. Per the germline V gene, CDR1 is LGHDT and CDR2 is YNNKEL (reference sequence). V lost 4 bases and J lost 3; bases outside the gene matches: 14. The CDR3 runs 18 residues. The CDR3 sequence is CASSRRRSGTGNYNEQFF. CDR3 nucleotides: TGTGCCAGCAGCCGAAGGAGGTCCGGGACAGGTAACTACAATGAGCAGTTCTTC.

This clone appeared a few times. The rearrangement uses TRBV6-5 and TRBJ2-7, with 7 bases identical to TRBD2. V was clipped by 4 bases and J by 3 bases; unmatched bases: 9. This CDR3 is built from 15 residues. Per germline, CDR1 MNHEY and CDR2 SVGAGI. The CDR3 DNA is TGTGCCAGCAGTTCGAAGGGACTACCATACTACGAGCAGTACGTC. Protein: CASSSKGLPYYEQYV.

The V gene is TRBV18, the J gene TRBJ2-2; the D gene is possibly TRBD1 (6 bases). This CDR3 is 16 amino acids long. The V and J ends lost 1 base and 5 bases respectively, with 14 bases between them. Per germline, CDR1 KGHSH and CDR2 LQKENI. CDR3 in amino acids: CASSPLSHRDTGELFF. As DNA, the CDR3 is TGTGCCAGCTCACCACTAAGTCACAGGGATACCGGGGAGCTGTTTTTT.

V is TRBV21-1 and J is TRBJ2-1; the D call in the table, TRBD2, was not verified against the DNA. TRBV21-1 is marked as a pseudogene. There are 12 residues in the CDR3. CDR3 sequence reads: CASSKGAGGQFF. The CDR3 DNA reads as TGTGCCAGCAGCAAAGGGGCGGGGGGACAGTTCTTC.

This sequence joins TRBV27 and TRBJ2-7; 7 bases fit TRBD2. The CDR3 is 13 residues long. The junction had 6 bases not matched to a gene; V was cut back by 7 bases and J by 3 bases. Germline lookup yields CDR1 MNHEY and CDR2 SMNVEV (reference sequence). CDR3 bases: TGTGCCAGCAAAAGGCTAGCGGACTACGAGCAGTACTTC. This gives the protein CASKRLADYEQYF.

The rearrangement uses TRBV2 and TRBJ2-1; the match to TRBD1 covers 10 bases. The V gene's germline CDR1 is SNHLY and CDR2 FYNNEI. The CDR3 is 16 residues long. J was trimmed by 1 base and V by 5 bases; bases with no gene match: 5. CDR3 nucleotides: TGTGCCAGCAGTAAACCGGGACAGGGGTCCTACAATGAGCAGTTCTTC. Translating it yields CASSKPGQGSYNEQFF.

This clone appeared a few times. The chain carries TRBV6-5 and TRBJ1-6; unclear D gene. This CDR3 is 13 amino acids long. From germline, CDR1 is MNHEY and CDR2 SVGAGI. V was clipped by 3 bases and J by 11 bases, with 11 bases between them. CDR3 in DNA: TGTGCCAGCAGTTATTCCTCCGGGGCACCCCTCCACTTT. It encodes CASSYSSGAPLHF.

The table lists this clone with a few counts. The chain is built from TRBV5-6 and TRBJ2-1, with TRBD1 matching over 7 bases. The CDR3 consists of 15 residues. In germline, CDR1 is SGHDT, CDR2 YYEEEE. Trimming removed 6 bases from V and 3 bases from J; junction bases left unmatched: 9. CDR3 residues: CASKEGAKGYNEQFF. In DNA form, the CDR3 reads TGTGCCAGCAAAGAGGGGGCTAAGGGCTACAATGAGCAGTTCTTC.

The J gene is TRBJ2-7, the V gene TRBV19; 8 positions agree with TRBD1. CDR1 and CDR2 from the germline V gene are LNHDA and SQIVND (reference sequence). The CDR3 loop spans 12 amino acids. V dropped 7 bases and J dropped 5; count of bases not matched to a gene: 4. This chain's CDR3 is CASTTGGNEQYF. The CDR3 DNA reads as TGTGCCAGTACCACAGGGGGGAACGAGCAGTACTTC.

This clone showed up just a few times. The rearrangement joins TRBV2 to TRBJ1-6, with D possibly matching TRBD1 (5 bases). The V end was cut by 2 bases, the J end by 10 bases, with 12 bases between. There are 14 residues in the CDR3. Germline CDR1 is SNHLY and CDR2 is FYNNEI. CDR3 sequence reads: CASSEIGGVSPLHF. The CDR3 DNA reads as TGTGCCAGCAGTGAAATTGGGGGGGTCTCACCCCTCCACTTT.

This clone appeared a single time. DNA for the CDR3: TGTGCCAGCAGCCGTCTAGATACTGGTTCCTACGAGCAGTACTTC. Its protein is CASSRLDTGSYEQYF. The chain uses TRBV7-8 and TRBJ2-7; no clear D. Germline V CDR1 and CDR2: SGHVS, FQNEAQ. This CDR3 spans 15 amino acids. Trimming cost V 5 bases and J 1 base, with 15 bases left between them.

The chain uses TRBV2 and TRBJ1-2; 7 nucleotides agree with TRBD1. Germline trimming cut 5 bases from V and 3 bases from J; bases unmatched to any gene: 15. The CDR3 is 17 residues long. Germline CDR1 reads SNHLY; CDR2 reads FYNNEI. This chain's CDR3 is CASSRGPGGAGDYGYTF. The CDR3 DNA is TGTGCCAGCAGTAGGGGGCCGGGAGGGGCCGGAGACTATGGCTACACCTTC.

The V gene is TRBV7-3, the J gene TRBJ2-2; 10 positions match TRBD2. CDR3 size: 16 residues. V lost 5 bases and J lost 6; bases outside the gene matches: 9. CDR1 is SGHTA, CDR2 FQGTGA, per germline. The CDR3 DNA sequence: TGTGCCAGCAGCCCCCTCGGGACTAGCGTCGCCGGGGAGCTGTTTTTT. Protein sequence: CASSPLGTSVAGELFF.